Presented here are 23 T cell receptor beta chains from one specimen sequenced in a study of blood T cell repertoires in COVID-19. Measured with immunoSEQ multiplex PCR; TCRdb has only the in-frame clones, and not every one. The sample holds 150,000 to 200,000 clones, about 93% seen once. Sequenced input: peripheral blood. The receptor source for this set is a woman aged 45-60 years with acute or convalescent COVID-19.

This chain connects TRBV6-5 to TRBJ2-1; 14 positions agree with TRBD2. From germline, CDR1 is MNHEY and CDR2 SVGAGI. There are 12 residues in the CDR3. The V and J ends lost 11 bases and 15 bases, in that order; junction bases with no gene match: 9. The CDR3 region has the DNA TGTGCCTGCCGACTAGCGGGAGGGCCCTCGTTCTTC. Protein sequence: CACRLAGGPSFF.

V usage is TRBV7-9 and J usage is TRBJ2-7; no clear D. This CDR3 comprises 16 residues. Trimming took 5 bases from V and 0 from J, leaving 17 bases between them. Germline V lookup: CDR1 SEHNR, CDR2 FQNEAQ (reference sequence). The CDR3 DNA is TGTGCCAGCAGCCCCTTAGAGGCAGTGAGCTCCTACGAGCAGTACTTC. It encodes CASSPLEAVSSYEQYF. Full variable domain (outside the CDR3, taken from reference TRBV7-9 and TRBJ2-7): DTGVSQNPRHKITKRGQNVTFRCDPISEHNRLYWYRQTLGQGPEFLTYFQNEAQLEKSRLLSDRFSAERPKGSFSTLEIQRTEQGDSAMYLCASSPLEAVSSYEQYFGPGTRLTVT.

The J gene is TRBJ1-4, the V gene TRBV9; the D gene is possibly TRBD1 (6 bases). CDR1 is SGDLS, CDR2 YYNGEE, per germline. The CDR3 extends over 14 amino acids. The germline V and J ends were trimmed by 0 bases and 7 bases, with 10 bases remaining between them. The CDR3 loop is CASSVAQGGEKLFF. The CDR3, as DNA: TGTGCCAGCAGCGTAGCGCAAGGGGGTGAAAAACTGTTTTTT.

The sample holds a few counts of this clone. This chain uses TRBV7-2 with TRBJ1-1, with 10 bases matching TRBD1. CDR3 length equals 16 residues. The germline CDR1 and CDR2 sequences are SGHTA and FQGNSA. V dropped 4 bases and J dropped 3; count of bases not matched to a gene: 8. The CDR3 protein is CASSSRPTGGHTEAFF. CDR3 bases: TGTGCCAGCAGCTCCCGACCGACAGGGGGCCACACTGAAGCTTTCTTT.

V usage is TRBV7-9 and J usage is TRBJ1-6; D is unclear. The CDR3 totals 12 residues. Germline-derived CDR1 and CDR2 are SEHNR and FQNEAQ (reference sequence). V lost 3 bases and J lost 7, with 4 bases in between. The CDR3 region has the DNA TGTGCCAGCAGCTTCGAGAATTCACCCCTCCACTTT. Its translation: CASSFENSPLHF. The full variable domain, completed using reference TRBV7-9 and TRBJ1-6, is DTGVSQNPRHKITKRGQNVTFRCDPISEHNRLYWYRQTLGQGPEFLTYFQNEAQLEKSRLLSDRFSAERPKGSFSTLEIQRTEQGDSAMYLCASSFENSPLHFGNGTRLTVT.

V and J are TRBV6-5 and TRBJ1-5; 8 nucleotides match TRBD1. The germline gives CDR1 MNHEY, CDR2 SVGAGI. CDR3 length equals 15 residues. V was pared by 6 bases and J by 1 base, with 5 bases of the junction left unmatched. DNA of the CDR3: TGTGCCAGCAGGCAGGGGGCACGGAGCAATCAGCCCCAGCATTTT. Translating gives CASRQGARSNQPQHF.

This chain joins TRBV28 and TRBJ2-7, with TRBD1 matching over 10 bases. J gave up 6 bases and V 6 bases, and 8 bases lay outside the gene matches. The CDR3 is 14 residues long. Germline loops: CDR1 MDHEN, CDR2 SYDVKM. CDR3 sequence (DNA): TGTGCCAGCAGCGTGGGACAGGGGCGGTTCGAGCAGTACTTC. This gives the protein CASSVGQGRFEQYF.

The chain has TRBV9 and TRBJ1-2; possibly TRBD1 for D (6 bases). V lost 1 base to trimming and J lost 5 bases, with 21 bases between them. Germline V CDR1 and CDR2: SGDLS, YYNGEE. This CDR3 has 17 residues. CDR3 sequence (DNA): TGTGCCAGCAGCGTAAGATCCGACGGTGGACAGCCTTATGGCTACACCTTC. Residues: CASSVRSDGGQPYGYTF.

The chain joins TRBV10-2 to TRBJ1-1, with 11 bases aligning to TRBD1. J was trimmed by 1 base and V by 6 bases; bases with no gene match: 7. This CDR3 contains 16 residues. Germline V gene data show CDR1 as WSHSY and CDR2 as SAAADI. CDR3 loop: CASRLPGQGGNTEAFF. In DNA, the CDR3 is TGCGCCAGCAGGTTACCGGGACAGGGGGGGAACACTGAAGCTTTCTTT.

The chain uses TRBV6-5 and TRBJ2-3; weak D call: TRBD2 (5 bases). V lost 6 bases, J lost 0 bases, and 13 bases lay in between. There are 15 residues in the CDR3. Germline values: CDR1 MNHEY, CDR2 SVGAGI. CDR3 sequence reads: CASSPGFSSTDTQYF. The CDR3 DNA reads TGTGCCAGCAGCCCGGGATTTTCTAGCACAGATACGCAGTATTTT.

This chain's CDR3 is CASSDRGQGGPGANVLTF. CDR3 nucleotides: TGTGCCAGCAGTGATAGGGGACAGGGAGGTCCTGGGGCCAACGTCCTGACTTTC. The chain has TRBV25-1 and TRBJ2-6; 9 nucleotides match TRBD1. CDR1 and CDR2 from the germline V gene are MGHDK and SYGVNS. This CDR3 has 18 residues. V was pared by 3 bases and J by 2 bases, with 8 bases of the junction left unmatched.

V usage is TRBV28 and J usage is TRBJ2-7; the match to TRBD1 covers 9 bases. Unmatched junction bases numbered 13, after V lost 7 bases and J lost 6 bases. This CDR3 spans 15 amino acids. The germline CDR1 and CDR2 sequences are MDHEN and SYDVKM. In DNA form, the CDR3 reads TGTGCCAGCACAGGGGGCGGGACAGGGACTATCGAGCAGTACTTC. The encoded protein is CASTGGGTGTIEQYF.

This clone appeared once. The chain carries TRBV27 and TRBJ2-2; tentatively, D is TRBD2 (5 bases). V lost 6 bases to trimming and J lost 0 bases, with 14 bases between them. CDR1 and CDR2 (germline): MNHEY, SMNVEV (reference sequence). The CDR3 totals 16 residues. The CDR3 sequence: CASRPGGPANTGELFF. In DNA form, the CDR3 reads TGTGCCAGCAGACCCGGCGGGCCAGCGAACACCGGGGAGCTGTTTTTT.

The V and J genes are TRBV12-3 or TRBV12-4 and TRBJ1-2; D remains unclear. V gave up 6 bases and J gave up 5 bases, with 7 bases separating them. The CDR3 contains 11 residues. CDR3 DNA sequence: TGTGCCAGCAGCGGTGTGTATGGCTACACCTTC. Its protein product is CASSGVYGYTF.

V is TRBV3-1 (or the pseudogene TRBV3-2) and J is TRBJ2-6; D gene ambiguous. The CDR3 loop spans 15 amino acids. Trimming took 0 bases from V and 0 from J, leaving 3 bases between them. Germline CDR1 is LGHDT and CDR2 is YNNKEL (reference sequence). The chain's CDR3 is CASSQDSSGANVLTF. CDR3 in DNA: TGTGCCAGCAGCCAAGACAGCTCTGGGGCCAACGTCCTGACTTTC.

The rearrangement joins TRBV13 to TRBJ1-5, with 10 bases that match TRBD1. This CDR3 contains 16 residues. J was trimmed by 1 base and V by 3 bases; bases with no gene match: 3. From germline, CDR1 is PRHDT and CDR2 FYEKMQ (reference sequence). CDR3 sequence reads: CASSFQDRGSNQPQHF. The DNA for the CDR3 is TGTGCCAGCAGCTTTCAGGACAGGGGGAGCAATCAGCCCCAGCATTTT.

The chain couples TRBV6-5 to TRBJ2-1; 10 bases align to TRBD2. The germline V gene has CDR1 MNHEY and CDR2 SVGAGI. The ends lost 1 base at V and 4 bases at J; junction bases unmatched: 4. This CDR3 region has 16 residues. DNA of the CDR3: TGTGCCAGCAGTTACTGGGCTAGCGGGGGTTACAATGAGCAGTTCTTC. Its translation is CASSYWASGGYNEQFF.

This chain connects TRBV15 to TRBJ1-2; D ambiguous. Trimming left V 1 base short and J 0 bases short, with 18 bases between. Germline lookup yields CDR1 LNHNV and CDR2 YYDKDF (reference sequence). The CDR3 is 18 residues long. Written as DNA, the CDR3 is TGTGCCACCAGCAGAGGCGGCGGTGACCTTGTAGCTAACTATGGCTACACCTTC. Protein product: CATSRGGGDLVANYGYTF.

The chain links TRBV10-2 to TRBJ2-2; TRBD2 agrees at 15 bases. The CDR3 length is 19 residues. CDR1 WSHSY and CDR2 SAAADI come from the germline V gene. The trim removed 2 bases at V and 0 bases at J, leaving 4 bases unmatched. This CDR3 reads CASSERGLAGGPNTGELFF. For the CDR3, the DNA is TGCGCCAGCAGTGAGCGGGGACTAGCGGGGGGCCCGAACACCGGGGAGCTGTTTTTT.

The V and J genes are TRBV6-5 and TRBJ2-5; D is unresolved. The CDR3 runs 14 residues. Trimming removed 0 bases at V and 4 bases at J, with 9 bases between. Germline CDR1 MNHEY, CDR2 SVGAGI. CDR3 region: CASSYSQLRETQYF. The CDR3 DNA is TGTGCCAGCAGTTACTCACAGCTCAGAGAGACCCAGTACTTC.

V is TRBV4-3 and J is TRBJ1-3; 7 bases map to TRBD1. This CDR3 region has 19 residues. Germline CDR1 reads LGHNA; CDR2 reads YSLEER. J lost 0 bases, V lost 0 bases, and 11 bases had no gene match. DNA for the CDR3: TGCGCCAGCAGCCAAGATCTCAGTAGGTACAGGGGCTCTGGAAACACCATATATTTT. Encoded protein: CASSQDLSRYRGSGNTIYF.

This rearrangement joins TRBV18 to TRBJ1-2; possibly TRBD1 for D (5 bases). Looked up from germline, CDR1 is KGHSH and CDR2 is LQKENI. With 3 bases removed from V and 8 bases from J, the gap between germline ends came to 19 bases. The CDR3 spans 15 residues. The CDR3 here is CASSPGGGRDGGYTF. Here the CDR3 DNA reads TGTGCCAGCTCACCCGGGGGAGGACGTGATGGCGGCTACACCTTC. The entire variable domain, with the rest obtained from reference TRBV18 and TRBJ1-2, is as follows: NAGVMQNPRHLVRRRGQEARLRCSPMKGHSHVYWYRQLPEEGLKFMVYLQKENIIDESGMPKERFSAEFPKEGPSILRIQQVVRGDSAAYFCASSPGGGRDGGYTFGSGTRLTVV.

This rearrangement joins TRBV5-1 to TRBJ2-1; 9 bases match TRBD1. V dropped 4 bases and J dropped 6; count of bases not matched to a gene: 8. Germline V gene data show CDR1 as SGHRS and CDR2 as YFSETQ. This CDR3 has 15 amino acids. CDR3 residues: CASSPGQGHFNEQFF. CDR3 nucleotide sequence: TGCGCCAGCAGCCCGGGACAGGGTCATTTCAATGAGCAGTTCTTC.